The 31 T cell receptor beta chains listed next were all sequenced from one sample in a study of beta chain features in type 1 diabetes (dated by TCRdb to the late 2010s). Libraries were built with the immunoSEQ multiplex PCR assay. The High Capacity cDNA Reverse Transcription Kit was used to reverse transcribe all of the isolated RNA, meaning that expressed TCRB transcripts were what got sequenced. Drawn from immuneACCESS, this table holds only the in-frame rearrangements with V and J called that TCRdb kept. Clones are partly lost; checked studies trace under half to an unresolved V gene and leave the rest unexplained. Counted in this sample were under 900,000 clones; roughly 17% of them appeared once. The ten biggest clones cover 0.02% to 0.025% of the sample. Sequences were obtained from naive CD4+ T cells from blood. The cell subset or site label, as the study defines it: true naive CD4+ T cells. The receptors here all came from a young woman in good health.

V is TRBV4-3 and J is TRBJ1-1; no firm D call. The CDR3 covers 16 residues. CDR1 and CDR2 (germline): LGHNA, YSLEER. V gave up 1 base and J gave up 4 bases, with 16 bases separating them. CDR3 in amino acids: CASSQVGKTWSTEAFF. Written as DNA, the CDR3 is TGCGCCAGCAGCCAAGTGGGTAAAACTTGGAGCACTGAAGCTTTCTTT.

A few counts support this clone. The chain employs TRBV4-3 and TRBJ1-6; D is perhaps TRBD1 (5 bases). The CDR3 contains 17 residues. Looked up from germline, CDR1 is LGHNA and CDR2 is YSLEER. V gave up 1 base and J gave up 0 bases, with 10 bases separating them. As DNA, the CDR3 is TGCGCCAGCAGCCAAGTTCGGGGGAGCTCCTATAATTCACCCCTCCACTTT. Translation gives CASSQVRGSSYNSPLHF.

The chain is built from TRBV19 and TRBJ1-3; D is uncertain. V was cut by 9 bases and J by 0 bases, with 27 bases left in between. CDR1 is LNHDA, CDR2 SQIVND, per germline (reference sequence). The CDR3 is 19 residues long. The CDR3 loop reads CASRPNSGLRSSSGNTIYF. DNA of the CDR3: TGTGCCAGCCGCCCTAACAGTGGTCTTCGATCGTCCTCTGGAAACACCATATATTTT. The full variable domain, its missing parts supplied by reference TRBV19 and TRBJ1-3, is DGGITQSPKYLFRKEGQNVTLSCEQNLNHDAMYWYRQDPGQGLRLIYYSQIVNDFQKGDIAEGYSVSREKKESFPLTVTSAQKNPTAFYLCASRPNSGLRSSSGNTIYFGEGSWLTVV.

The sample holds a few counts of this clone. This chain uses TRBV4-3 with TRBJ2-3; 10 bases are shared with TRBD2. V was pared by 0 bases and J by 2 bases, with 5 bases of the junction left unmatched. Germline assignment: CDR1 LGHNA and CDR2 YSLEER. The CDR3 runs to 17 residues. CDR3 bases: TGCGCCAGCAGCCAAGACCTCAGCGGGAGGGCCACAGATACGCAGTATTTT. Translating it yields CASSQDLSGRATDTQYF.

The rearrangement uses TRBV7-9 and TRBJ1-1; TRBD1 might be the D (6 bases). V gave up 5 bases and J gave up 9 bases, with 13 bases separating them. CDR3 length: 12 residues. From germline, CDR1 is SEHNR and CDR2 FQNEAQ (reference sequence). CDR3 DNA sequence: TGTGCCAGCAGCCCCGCCGGGACAAAAGCTTTCTTT. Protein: CASSPAGTKAFF. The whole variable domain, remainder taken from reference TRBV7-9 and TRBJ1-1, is DTGVSQNPRHKITKRGQNVTFRCDPISEHNRLYWYRQTLGQGPEFLTYFQNEAQLEKSRLLSDRFSAERPKGSFSTLEIQRTEQGDSAMYLCASSPAGTKAFFGQGTRLTVV.

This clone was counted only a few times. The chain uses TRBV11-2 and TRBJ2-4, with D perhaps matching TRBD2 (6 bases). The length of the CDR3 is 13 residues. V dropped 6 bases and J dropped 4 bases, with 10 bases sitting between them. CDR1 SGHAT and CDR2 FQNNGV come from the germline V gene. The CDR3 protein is CASRGLVKNIQYF. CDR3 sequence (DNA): TGTGCCAGCAGGGGACTTGTGAAAAACATTCAGTACTTC.

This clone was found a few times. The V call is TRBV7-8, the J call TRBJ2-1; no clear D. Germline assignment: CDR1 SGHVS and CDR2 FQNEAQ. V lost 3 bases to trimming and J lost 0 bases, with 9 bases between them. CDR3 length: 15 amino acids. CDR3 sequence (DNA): TGTGCCAGCAGCTTTTACCGGAGCTCCTACAATGAGCAGTTCTTC. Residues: CASSFYRSSYNEQFF.

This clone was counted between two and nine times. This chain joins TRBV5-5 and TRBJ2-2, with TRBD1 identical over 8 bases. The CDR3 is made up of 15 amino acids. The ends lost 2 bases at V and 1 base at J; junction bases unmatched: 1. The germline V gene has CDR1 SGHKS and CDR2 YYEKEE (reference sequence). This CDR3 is CASSFGQGNTGELFF. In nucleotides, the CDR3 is TGTGCCAGCAGCTTTGGACAGGGGAACACCGGGGAGCTGTTTTTT.

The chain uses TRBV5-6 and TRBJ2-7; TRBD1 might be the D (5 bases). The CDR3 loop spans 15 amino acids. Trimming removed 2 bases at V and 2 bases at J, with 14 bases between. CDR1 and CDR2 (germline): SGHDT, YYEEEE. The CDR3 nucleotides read TGTGCCAGCAGCTTCCGACAGCTAACCGCCTACGAGCAGTACTTC. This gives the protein CASSFRQLTAYEQYF.

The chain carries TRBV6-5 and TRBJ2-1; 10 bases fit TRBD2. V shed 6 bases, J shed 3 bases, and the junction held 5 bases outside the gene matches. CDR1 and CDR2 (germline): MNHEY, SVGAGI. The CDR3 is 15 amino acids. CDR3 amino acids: CASSPASGSYNEQFF. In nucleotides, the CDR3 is TGTGCCAGCAGCCCCGCTAGCGGGAGCTACAATGAGCAGTTCTTC.

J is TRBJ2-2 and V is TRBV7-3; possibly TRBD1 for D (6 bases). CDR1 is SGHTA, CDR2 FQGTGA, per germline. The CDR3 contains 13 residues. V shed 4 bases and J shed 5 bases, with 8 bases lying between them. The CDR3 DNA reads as TGTGCCAGCAGCTCGCAGGGGACCGGGGAGCTGTTTTTT. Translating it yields CASSSQGTGELFF.

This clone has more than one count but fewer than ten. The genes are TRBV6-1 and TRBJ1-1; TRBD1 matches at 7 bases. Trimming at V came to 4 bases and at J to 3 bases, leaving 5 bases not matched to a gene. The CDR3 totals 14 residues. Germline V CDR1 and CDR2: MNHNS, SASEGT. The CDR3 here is CASSGRGKDTEAFF. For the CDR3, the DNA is TGTGCCAGCAGTGGCAGGGGGAAGGACACTGAAGCTTTCTTT.

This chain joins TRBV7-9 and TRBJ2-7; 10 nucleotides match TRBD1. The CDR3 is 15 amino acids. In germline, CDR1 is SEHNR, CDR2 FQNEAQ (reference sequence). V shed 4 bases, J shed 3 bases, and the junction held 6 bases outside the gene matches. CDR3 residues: CASSSTGQGNYEQYF. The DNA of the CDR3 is TGTGCCAGCAGCTCCACGGGACAGGGGAACTACGAGCAGTACTTC. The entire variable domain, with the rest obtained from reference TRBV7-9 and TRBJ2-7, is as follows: DTGVSQNPRHKITKRGQNVTFRCDPISEHNRLYWYRQTLGQGPEFLTYFQNEAQLEKSRLLSDRFSAERPKGSFSTLEIQRTEQGDSAMYLCASSSTGQGNYEQYFGPGTRLTVT.

CDR3 residues: CASSYRVGLYSYEQYF. CDR3 coding DNA: TGTGCCAGCAGTTACCGTGTCGGGCTCTACTCCTACGAGCAGTACTTC. The chain employs TRBV6-5 and TRBJ2-7, with no clear D. The CDR3 spans 16 residues. The V and J ends lost 2 bases and 0 bases respectively, with 14 bases between them. Germline loops: CDR1 MNHEY, CDR2 SVGAGI.

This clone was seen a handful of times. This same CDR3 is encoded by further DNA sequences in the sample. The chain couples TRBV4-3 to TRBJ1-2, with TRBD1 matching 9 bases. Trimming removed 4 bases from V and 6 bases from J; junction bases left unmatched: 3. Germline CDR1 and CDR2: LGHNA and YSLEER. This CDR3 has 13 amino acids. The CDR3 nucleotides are TGCGCCAGCAGCCCGAGGACAGGGGATGGCTACACCTTC. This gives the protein CASSPRTGDGYTF.

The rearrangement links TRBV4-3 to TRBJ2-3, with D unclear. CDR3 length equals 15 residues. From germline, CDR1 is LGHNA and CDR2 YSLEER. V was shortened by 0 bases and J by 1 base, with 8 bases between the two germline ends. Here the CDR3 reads CASSQDGDGTDTQYF. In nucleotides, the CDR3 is TGCGCCAGCAGCCAAGATGGGGATGGCACAGATACGCAGTATTTT.

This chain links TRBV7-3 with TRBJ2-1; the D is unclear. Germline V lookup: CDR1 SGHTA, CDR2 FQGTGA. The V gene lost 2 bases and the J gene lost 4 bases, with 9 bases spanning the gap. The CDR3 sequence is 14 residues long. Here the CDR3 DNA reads TGTGCCAGCAGCTTATCGCATCCGTACAATGAGCAGTTCTTC. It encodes CASSLSHPYNEQFF. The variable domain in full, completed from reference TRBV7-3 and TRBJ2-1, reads GAGVSQTPSNKVTEKGKYVELRCDPISGHTALYWYRQSLGQGPEFLIYFQGTGAADDSGLPNDRFFAVRPEGSVSTLKIQRTERGDSAVYLCASSLSHPYNEQFFGPGTRLTVL.

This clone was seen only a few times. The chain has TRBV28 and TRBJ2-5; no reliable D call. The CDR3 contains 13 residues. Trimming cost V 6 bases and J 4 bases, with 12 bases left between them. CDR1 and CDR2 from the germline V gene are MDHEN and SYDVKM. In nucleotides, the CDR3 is TGTGCCAGCAGCTGGAGTTTCGGAGAGACCCAGTACTTC. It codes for CASSWSFGETQYF. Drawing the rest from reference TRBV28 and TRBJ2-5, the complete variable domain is DVKVTQSSRYLVKRTGEKVFLECVQDMDHENMFWYRQDPGLGLRLIYFSYDVKMKEKGDIPEGYSVSREKKERFSLILESASTNQTSMYLCASSWSFGETQYFGPGTRLLVL.

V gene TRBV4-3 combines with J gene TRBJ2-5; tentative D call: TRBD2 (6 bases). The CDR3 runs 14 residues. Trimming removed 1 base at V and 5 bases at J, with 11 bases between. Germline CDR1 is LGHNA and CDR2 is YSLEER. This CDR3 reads CASSQAPGVETQYF. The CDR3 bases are TGCGCCAGCAGCCAAGCCCCGGGGGTGGAGACCCAGTACTTC.

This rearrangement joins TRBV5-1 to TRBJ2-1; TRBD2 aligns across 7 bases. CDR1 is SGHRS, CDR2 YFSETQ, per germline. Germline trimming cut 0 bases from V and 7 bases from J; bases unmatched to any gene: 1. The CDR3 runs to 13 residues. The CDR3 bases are TGCGCCAGCAGCTTGGGGGGACTAAATGAGCAGTTCTTC. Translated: CASSLGGLNEQFF.

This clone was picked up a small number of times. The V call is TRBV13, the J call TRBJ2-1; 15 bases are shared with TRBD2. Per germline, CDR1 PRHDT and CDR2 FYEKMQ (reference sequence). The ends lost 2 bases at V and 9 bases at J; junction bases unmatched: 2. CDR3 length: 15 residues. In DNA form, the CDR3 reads TGTGCCAGCAGCTTAAGGACTAGCGGGAGGGCTGAGCAGTTCTTC. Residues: CASSLRTSGRAEQFF. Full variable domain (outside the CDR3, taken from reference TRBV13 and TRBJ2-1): AAGVIQSPRHLIKEKRETATLKCYPIPRHDTVYWYQQGPGQDPQFLISFYEKMQSDKGSIPDRFSAQQFSDYHSELNMSSLELGDSALYFCASSLRTSGRAEQFFGPGTRLTVL.

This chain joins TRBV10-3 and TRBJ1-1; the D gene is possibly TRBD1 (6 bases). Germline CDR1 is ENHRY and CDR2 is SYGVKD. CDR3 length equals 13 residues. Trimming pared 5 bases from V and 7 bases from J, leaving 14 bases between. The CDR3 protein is CAISPTGQSEAFF. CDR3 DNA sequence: TGTGCCATCAGTCCCACCGGACAGAGTGAAGCTTTCTTT.

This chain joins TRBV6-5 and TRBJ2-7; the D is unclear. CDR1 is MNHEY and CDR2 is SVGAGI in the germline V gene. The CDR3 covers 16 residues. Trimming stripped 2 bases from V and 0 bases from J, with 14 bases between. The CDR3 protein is CASSYTSAANSYEQYF. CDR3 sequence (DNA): TGTGCCAGCAGTTACACGTCGGCAGCTAACTCCTACGAGCAGTACTTC.

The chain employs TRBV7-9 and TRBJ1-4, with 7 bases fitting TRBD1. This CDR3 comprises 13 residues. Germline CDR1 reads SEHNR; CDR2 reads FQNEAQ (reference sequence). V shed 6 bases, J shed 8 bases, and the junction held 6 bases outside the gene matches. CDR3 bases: TGTGCCAGCAGAACGGGGGACAGAGAAAAACTGTTTTTT. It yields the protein CASRTGDREKLFF.

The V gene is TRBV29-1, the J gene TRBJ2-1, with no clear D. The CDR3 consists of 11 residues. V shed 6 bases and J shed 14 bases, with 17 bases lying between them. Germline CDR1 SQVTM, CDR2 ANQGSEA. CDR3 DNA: TGCAGCGTCACAAAGGGCGATGCCGAGTTCTTC. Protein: CSVTKGDAEFF.

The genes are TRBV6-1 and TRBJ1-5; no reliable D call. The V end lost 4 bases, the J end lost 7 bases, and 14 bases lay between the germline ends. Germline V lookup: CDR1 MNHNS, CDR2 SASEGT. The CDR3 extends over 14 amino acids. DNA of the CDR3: TGTGCCAGCAGTGTGGGCCGGAGGGCCCAGCCCCAGCATTTT. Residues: CASSVGRRAQPQHF.

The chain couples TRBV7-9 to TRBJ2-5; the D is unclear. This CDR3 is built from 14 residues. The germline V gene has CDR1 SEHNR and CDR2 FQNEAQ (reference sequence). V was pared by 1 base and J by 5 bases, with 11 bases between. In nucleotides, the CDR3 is TGTGCCAGCAGCTTAGACTTGCGCTTGGAGACCCAGTACTTC. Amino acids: CASSLDLRLETQYF. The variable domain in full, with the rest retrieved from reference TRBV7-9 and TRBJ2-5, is DTGVSQNPRHKITKRGQNVTFRCDPISEHNRLYWYRQTLGQGPEFLTYFQNEAQLEKSRLLSDRFSAERPKGSFSTLEIQRTEQGDSAMYLCASSLDLRLETQYFGPGTRLLVL.

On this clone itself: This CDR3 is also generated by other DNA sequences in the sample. CDR3 coding DNA: TGTGCCAGCAGCGTAGGGCAGTCTGGGGCCAACGTCCTGACTTTC. Its protein is CASSVGQSGANVLTF. The chain joins TRBV9 to TRBJ2-6; no reliable D call. The CDR3 runs 15 residues. Germline-derived CDR1 and CDR2 are SGDLS and YYNGEE. Trimming stripped 0 bases from V and 1 base from J, with 5 bases between.

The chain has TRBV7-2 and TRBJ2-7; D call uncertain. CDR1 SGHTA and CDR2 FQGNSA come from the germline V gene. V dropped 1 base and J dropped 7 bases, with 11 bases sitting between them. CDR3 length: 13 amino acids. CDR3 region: CASSLELPLEQYF. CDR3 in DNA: TGTGCCAGCAGCTTAGAACTACCCCTGGAGCAGTACTTC.

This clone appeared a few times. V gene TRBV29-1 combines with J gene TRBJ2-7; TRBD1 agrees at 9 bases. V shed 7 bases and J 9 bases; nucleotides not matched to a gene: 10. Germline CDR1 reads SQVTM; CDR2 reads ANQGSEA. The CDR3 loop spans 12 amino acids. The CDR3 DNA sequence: TGCAGCGGCGGACAGGGGATAGGCAGGCAGTACTTC. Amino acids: CSGGQGIGRQYF.

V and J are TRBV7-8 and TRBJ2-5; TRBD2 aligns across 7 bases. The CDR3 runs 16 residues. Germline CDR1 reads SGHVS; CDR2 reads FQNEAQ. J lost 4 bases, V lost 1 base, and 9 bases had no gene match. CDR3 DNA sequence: TGTGCCAGCAGCTTAGTGGGGGGGACCGCTAGAGAGACCCAGTACTTC. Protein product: CASSLVGGTARETQYF.